The 30 T cell receptor beta chains below come from one sample, sequenced in a study of shared clonotypes between healthy human individuals. Only in-frame clones appear in the TCRdb table, and some are missing; sequencing was by immunoSEQ multiplex PCR. In the table there are approximately 1.4 million clones, 95% to 99% of which are singletons. The sample consisted of naive CD4+ T cells sorted from blood. Noted subset: CD45RA+ positively selected. These TCRs come from a man under 40 in good health.

The V call is TRBV6-5, the J call TRBJ1-2; D remains ambiguous. This CDR3 spans 15 amino acids. Trimming stripped 0 bases from V and 6 bases from J, with 14 bases between. Germline lookup yields CDR1 MNHEY and CDR2 SVGAGI. CDR3 in amino acids: CASSYSISRTNGYTF. The CDR3 bases are TGTGCCAGCAGTTACTCGATCTCGAGGACGAATGGCTACACCTTC.

This sequence joins TRBV28 and TRBJ1-4; 8 bases line up with TRBD1. Germline V gives CDR1 MDHEN, CDR2 SYDVKM. V shed 5 bases, J shed 4 bases, and the junction held 3 bases outside the gene matches. This CDR3 has 14 residues. The CDR3 is CASSLTGGNEKLFF. CDR3 DNA sequence: TGTGCCAGCAGTCTAACAGGGGGTAATGAAAAACTGTTTTTT.

This chain links TRBV5-1 with TRBJ2-7; no definite D call. V was cut by 0 bases and J by 7 bases, with 5 bases left in between. Germline loops: CDR1 SGHRS, CDR2 YFSETQ. The CDR3 spans 11 residues. CDR3 sequence (DNA): TGCGCCAGCAGCTTGGACAGAGAGCAGTACTTC. It encodes CASSLDREQYF.

V is TRBV6-6 and J is TRBJ2-5; TRBD1 aligns across 7 bases. Germline CDR1 and CDR2: MNHNY and SVGAGI (reference sequence). The CDR3 runs to 14 residues. V shed 2 bases and J 2 bases; nucleotides not matched to a gene: 2. The CDR3 reads CASSYPGQQETQYF. CDR3 bases: TGTGCCAGCAGTTACCCGGGACAGCAAGAGACCCAGTACTTC.

The V gene is TRBV7-9, the J gene TRBJ1-1; D gene unclear. Trimming removed 5 bases at V and 0 bases at J, with 13 bases between. The CDR3 covers 15 residues. Germline V gene lookup returns CDR1 SEHNR and CDR2 FQNEAQ (reference sequence). The CDR3 region has the DNA TGTGCCAGCAGCCCCCTAGGTCGGGTGAACACTGAAGCTTTCTTT. Translating gives CASSPLGRVNTEAFF.

The genes are TRBV11-2 and TRBJ2-7; 8 nucleotides match TRBD2. J was trimmed by 1 base and V by 1 base; bases with no gene match: 9. CDR3 length equals 17 residues. The V gene's germline CDR1 is SGHAT and CDR2 FQNNGV. The DNA for the CDR3 is TGTGCCAGCAGCTTAGTTATGGGGTCTAGCGGGTCCTACGAGCAGTACTTC. It encodes CASSLVMGSSGSYEQYF.

This chain joins TRBV5-5 and TRBJ1-3, with D unclear. V was clipped by 0 bases and J by 9 bases, with 7 bases between them. From germline, CDR1 is SGHKS and CDR2 YYEKEE (reference sequence). CDR3 length: 12 amino acids. For the CDR3, the DNA is TGTGCCAGCAGCTTGGCCGACTTCACCATATATTTT. Its protein product is CASSLADFTIYF.

This clone was seen only once. The same CDR3 is also encoded by other DNA sequences in this sample. The J gene is TRBJ1-2, the V gene TRBV28; the D gene is possibly TRBD1 (5 bases). Trimming stripped 4 bases from V and 4 bases from J, with 10 bases between. The CDR3 sequence is 13 residues long. The germline V gene encodes CDR1 MDHEN and CDR2 SYDVKM. DNA for the CDR3: TGTGCCAGCAGTTCAGACAGATTCTATGGCTACACCTTC. It codes for CASSSDRFYGYTF.

This sequence joins TRBV5-1 and TRBJ2-5, with 7 positions matching TRBD1. J gave up 2 bases and V 4 bases, and 5 bases lay outside the gene matches. The germline V gene has CDR1 SGHRS and CDR2 YFSETQ. The CDR3 spans 14 residues. The CDR3 DNA sequence: TGCGCCAGCAGCGAAGGGACAGAGCAAGAGACCCAGTACTTC. Translating gives CASSEGTEQETQYF.

This clone was recorded once. This chain uses TRBV7-2 with TRBJ2-7; D is uncertain. V dropped 3 bases and J dropped 0 bases, with 9 bases sitting between them. The CDR3 spans 14 residues. Germline V CDR1 and CDR2: SGHTA, FQGNSA. The CDR3 DNA reads TGTGCCAGCAGCTTCGTTCATACCTCCTACGAGCAGTACTTC. Its translation: CASSFVHTSYEQYF.

The chain uses TRBV7-9 and TRBJ1-1; D perhaps matches TRBD1 (6 bases). This CDR3 is built from 15 residues. Trimming left V 1 base short and J 7 bases short, with 16 bases between. Per germline, CDR1 SEHNR and CDR2 FQNEAQ (reference sequence). CDR3 nucleotides: TGTGCCAGCAGCTTAGGGACAGTTGGTTCGAGTGAAGCTTTCTTT. As protein: CASSLGTVGSSEAFF. The entire variable domain, with the rest obtained from reference TRBV7-9 and TRBJ1-1, is as follows: DTGVSQNPRHKITKRGQNVTFRCDPISEHNRLYWYRQTLGQGPEFLTYFQNEAQLEKSRLLSDRFSAERPKGSFSTLEIQRTEQGDSAMYLCASSLGTVGSSEAFFGQGTRLTVV.

The CDR3 coding sequence is TGTGCCAGCAGCCGCAATTTAGGCACTGAAGCTTTCTTT. Translated: CASSRNLGTEAFF. The J gene is TRBJ1-1, the V gene TRBV7-2, with D unresolved. Looked up from germline, CDR1 is SGHTA and CDR2 is FQGNSA. The CDR3 loop spans 13 amino acids. V lost 5 bases and J 4 bases, leaving 11 bases between the germline ends. Full variable domain (remainder filled in from reference TRBV7-2 and TRBJ1-1): GAGVSQSPSNKVTEKGKDVELRCDPISGHTALYWYRQSLGQGLEFLIYFQGNSAPDKSGLPSDRFSAERTGGSVSTLTIQRTQQEDSAVYLCASSRNLGTEAFFGQGTRLTVV.

The chain links TRBV28 to TRBJ1-1; D is uncertain. CDR1 and CDR2 from the germline V gene are MDHEN and SYDVKM. V gave up 2 bases and J gave up 6 bases, with 13 bases separating them. The CDR3 extends over 14 amino acids. In DNA, the CDR3 is TGTGCCAGCAGTTTAACGGTCGTCGGGGCTGAAGCTTTCTTT. Residues: CASSLTVVGAEAFF.

The table lists this clone with a count of one. This chain joins TRBV9 and TRBJ2-7; 7 bases line up with TRBD2. This CDR3 is 16 amino acids long. The germline CDR1 and CDR2 sequences are SGDLS and YYNGEE. The junction had 9 bases not matched to a gene; V was cut back by 0 bases and J by 3 bases. CDR3 sequence reads: CASSVGLGEGRYEQYF. The DNA for the CDR3 is TGTGCCAGCAGCGTAGGCTTGGGGGAGGGCCGCTACGAGCAGTACTTC.

The CDR3 region has the DNA TGTGCCAGCAGCGCTCGGGACAGGGGCGAGCAGTACTTC. It encodes CASSARDRGEQYF. The chain couples TRBV9 to TRBJ2-7; TRBD1 agrees at 10 bases. The V and J ends lost 3 bases and 6 bases, in that order; junction bases with no gene match: 3. This CDR3 spans 13 amino acids. Germline CDR1 SGDLS, CDR2 YYNGEE.

The J gene is TRBJ2-7, the V gene TRBV4-2; D unresolved. V gave up 8 bases and J gave up 3 bases, with 11 bases separating them. Germline assignment: CDR1 LGHNA and CDR2 YNFKEQ. CDR3 length: 12 residues. The CDR3 coding sequence is TGTGCCAGCTCCCCGGACGACTACGAGCAGTACTTC. Its translation is CASSPDDYEQYF.

A word on this clone: Compared with germline, one end of the junction differs, possibly owing to a read error. The CDR3 DNA follows: TGTGCCAGCAGCTATGACGCTATAAGCAATCAGTCCCAGCATTTT. Residues: CASSYDAISNQSQHF. V is TRBV9 and J is TRBJ1-5; D call uncertain. This CDR3 has 15 residues. The germline gives CDR1 SGDLS, CDR2 YYNGEE. The whole variable domain, remainder taken from reference TRBV9 and TRBJ1-5, is DSGVTQTPKHLITATGQRVTLRCSPRSGDLSVYWYQQSLDQGLQFLIQYYNGEERAKGNILERFSAQQFPDLHSELNLSSLELGDSALYFCASSYDAISNQSQHFGDGTRLSIL.

The V and J genes are TRBV5-1 and TRBJ2-7, with D perhaps TRBD1 (5 bases). Trimming took 0 bases from V and 5 from J, leaving 18 bases between them. Germline values: CDR1 SGHRS, CDR2 YFSETQ. The CDR3 loop spans 16 amino acids. The CDR3 is CASSLVGGARGNEQYF. DNA for the CDR3: TGCGCCAGCAGCTTGGTGGGTGGGGCCCGAGGTAACGAGCAGTACTTC.

The chain couples TRBV14 to TRBJ2-7, with unresolved D. CDR1 is SGHDN, CDR2 FVKESK, per germline. This CDR3 region has 13 residues. Trimming removed 0 bases from V and 3 bases from J, with 6 bases in between. CDR3 sequence reads: CASSQDLYYEQYF. CDR3 nucleotides: TGTGCCAGCAGCCAAGATCTGTACTACGAGCAGTACTTC.

The CDR3 protein is CASSLASGAVNTEAFF. CDR3 nucleotides: TGCGCCAGCAGCTTGGCCTCTGGGGCAGTGAACACTGAAGCTTTCTTT. The chain joins TRBV5-1 to TRBJ1-1, with a weak D call TRBD1 (5 bases). Trimming removed 0 bases from V and 0 bases from J, with 12 bases in between. The CDR3 has 16 amino acids. Germline-derived CDR1 and CDR2 are SGHRS and YFSETQ. The full variable domain, rest sourced from reference TRBV5-1 and TRBJ1-1, is KAGVTQTPRYLIKTRGQQVTLSCSPISGHRSVSWYQQTPGQGLQFLFEYFSETQRNKGNFPGRFSGRQFSNSRSEMNVSTLELGDSALYLCASSLASGAVNTEAFFGQGTRLTVV.

V is TRBV5-5 and J is TRBJ2-1, with 14 bases that match TRBD2. The CDR3 totals 15 residues. Germline V gene sequence: CDR1 SGHKS, CDR2 YYEKEE (reference sequence). V lost 4 bases, J lost 8 bases, and 5 bases stayed unmatched. Here the CDR3 reads CASSRGLAGADEQFF. CDR3 DNA: TGTGCCAGCAGCCGGGGACTAGCGGGAGCGGATGAGCAGTTCTTC. The full variable domain, rest sourced from reference TRBV5-5 and TRBJ2-1, is DAGVTQSPTHLIKTRGQQVTLRCSPISGHKSVSWYQQVLGQGPQFIFQYYEKEERGRGNFPDRFSARQFPNYSSELNVNALLLGDSALYLCASSRGLAGADEQFFGPGTRLTVL.

This chain joins TRBV18 and TRBJ2-7; D tentatively reads TRBD1 or TRBD2 (6 bases each). The V gene's germline CDR1 is KGHSH and CDR2 LQKENI. The CDR3 length is 13 residues. Deletions cut 10 bases from V and 0 bases from J, with 13 bases between. CDR3 amino acids: CATIADSSYEQYF. The CDR3 nucleotides read TGTGCCACTATAGCGGACAGCTCCTACGAGCAGTACTTC.

This clone was observed a single time. The chain joins TRBV7-9 to TRBJ2-3, with TRBD2 identical over 7 bases. Germline V gene data show CDR1 as SEHNR and CDR2 as FQNEAQ (reference sequence). The CDR3 sequence is 16 residues long. V lost 6 bases, J lost 1 base, and 10 bases stayed unmatched. The CDR3, as DNA: TGTGCCAGCAGACCTTCTGGTAGCGGGCGCACAGATACGCAGTATTTT. Protein product: CASRPSGSGRTDTQYF. The whole variable domain, filled in from reference TRBV7-9 and TRBJ2-3, reads DTGVSQNPRHKITKRGQNVTFRCDPISEHNRLYWYRQTLGQGPEFLTYFQNEAQLEKSRLLSDRFSAERPKGSFSTLEIQRTEQGDSAMYLCASRPSGSGRTDTQYFGPGTRLTVL.

A few counts support this clone. The rearrangement uses TRBV5-1 and TRBJ2-5; D is possibly TRBD2 (5 bases). CDR3 length: 13 residues. Germline V gene data show CDR1 as SGHRS and CDR2 as YFSETQ. The V and J ends lost 4 bases and 5 bases respectively, with 12 bases between them. The CDR3, as DNA: TGCGCCAGCAGCCAGACCCGCGGGGAGACCCAGTACTTC. Translating gives CASSQTRGETQYF.

The genes are TRBV28 and TRBJ2-7; 9 bases are shared with TRBD2. J was trimmed by 7 bases and V by 9 bases; bases with no gene match: 7. From germline, CDR1 is MDHEN and CDR2 SYDVKM. The CDR3 is made up of 12 amino acids. The CDR3 is CASRRREGEQYF. As DNA, the CDR3 is TGTGCCAGTCGCCGGCGGGAGGGGGAGCAGTACTTC.

The rearrangement uses TRBV20-1 and TRBJ2-3, with D perhaps matching TRBD2 (5 bases). The V end was cut by 6 bases, the J end by 5 bases, with 9 bases between. Germline loops: CDR1 DFQATT, CDR2 SNEGSKA (reference sequence). This CDR3 comprises 11 residues. The CDR3 loop reads CSASSGDTQYF. Written as DNA, the CDR3 is TGCAGTGCCTCAAGCGGAGATACGCAGTATTTT.

The chain couples TRBV18 to TRBJ1-2; D is uncertain. Germline V gives CDR1 KGHSH, CDR2 LQKENI. V shed 2 bases and J shed 6 bases, with 7 bases lying between them. This CDR3 comprises 12 residues. CDR3 DNA: TGTGCCAGCTCACCAGATGGAAATGGCTACACCTTC. Its protein product is CASSPDGNGYTF.

Concerning this clone: A junction end diverges from the germline sequence, so it may reflect a read error. Distinct nucleotide sequences in the sample also encode this CDR3. The chain joins TRBV20-1 to TRBJ2-2; D possibly matches TRBD1 or TRBD2 (5 bases each). Per the germline V gene, CDR1 is DFQATT and CDR2 is SNEGSKA (reference sequence). CDR3 size: 11 residues. The CDR3 DNA reads as TGCAGTGCCAGAGGGGTCGGGGAGCTGTTTTTT. Its protein is CSARGVGELFF.

The chain employs TRBV10-3 and TRBJ2-7, with D unresolved. From germline, CDR1 is ENHRY and CDR2 SYGVKD. Trimming pared 6 bases from V and 2 bases from J, leaving 11 bases between. This CDR3 is built from 13 residues. The CDR3 sequence: CAISPDGPYEQYF. In DNA, the CDR3 is TGTGCCATCAGCCCTGACGGACCCTACGAGCAGTACTTC.

The chain employs TRBV2 and TRBJ1-2, with TRBD1 as a possible D gene (5 bases). Germline V gives CDR1 SNHLY, CDR2 FYNNEI. Trimming took 8 bases from V and 2 from J, leaving 9 bases between them. This CDR3 is built from 12 residues. The CDR3: CASSTGNYGYTF. The CDR3 DNA is TGTGCCAGCTCTACAGGAAACTATGGCTACACCTTC. Variable domain in full (rest from reference TRBV2 and TRBJ1-2): EPEVTQTPSHQVTQMGQEVILRCVPISNHLYFYWYRQILGQKVEFLVSFYNNEISEKSEIFDDQFSVERPDGSNFTLKIRSTKLEDSAMYFCASSTGNYGYTFGSGTRLTVV.